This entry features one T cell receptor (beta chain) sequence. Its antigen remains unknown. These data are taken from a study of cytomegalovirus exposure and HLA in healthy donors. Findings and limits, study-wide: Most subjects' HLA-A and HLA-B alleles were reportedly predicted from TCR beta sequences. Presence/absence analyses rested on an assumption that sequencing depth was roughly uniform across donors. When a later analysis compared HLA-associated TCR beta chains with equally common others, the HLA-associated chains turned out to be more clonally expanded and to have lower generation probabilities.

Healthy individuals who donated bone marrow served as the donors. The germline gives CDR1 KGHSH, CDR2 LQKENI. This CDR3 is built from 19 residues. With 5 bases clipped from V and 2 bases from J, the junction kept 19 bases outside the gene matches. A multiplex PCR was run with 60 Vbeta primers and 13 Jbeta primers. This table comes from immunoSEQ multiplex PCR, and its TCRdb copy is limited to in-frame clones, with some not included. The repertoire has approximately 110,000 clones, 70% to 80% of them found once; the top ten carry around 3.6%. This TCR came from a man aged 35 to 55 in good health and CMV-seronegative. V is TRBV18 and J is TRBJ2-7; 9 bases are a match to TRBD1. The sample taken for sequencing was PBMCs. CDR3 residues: CASSSLTGQGWGGTYEQYF. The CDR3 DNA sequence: TGTGCCAGCTCATCACTTACGGGACAGGGATGGGGGGGCACCTACGAGCAGTACTTC.